This T cell receptor (beta chain) is drawn from a study of T cells in Graves' hyperthyroidism and ophthalmopathy. This blood was taken when hyperthyroidism was first diagnosed, before any ophthalmopathy symptoms existed. What was amplified from RNA transcripts were TCR beta CDR3 regions. HTBI primers were used for first-round RT-PCR of the TCR CDR3. TCRdb re-called the multiplex PCR reads with MiXCR, one entry per CDR3 protein. Among approximately 400,000 distinct CDR3 sequences, about 15% were seen once, and the ten largest hold 28%. This clonotype was counted many times. Germline CDR1 reads SNHLY; CDR2 reads FYNNEI. The CDR3 has 14 amino acids. V was trimmed by 6 bases and J by 4 bases, leaving 16 bases between them.

Sequenced: blood. This chain links TRBV2 with TRBJ2-7; D tentatively reads TRBD1 or TRBD2 (5 bases each). The clonotype comes from a woman younger than 35 with Graves' hyperthyroidism that later progressed to Graves' ophthalmopathy. CDR3: CASRPSGPSYEQYF. In DNA, the CDR3 is TGTGCCAGCAGGCCCTCGGGGCCGTCGTACGAGCAGTACTTC.